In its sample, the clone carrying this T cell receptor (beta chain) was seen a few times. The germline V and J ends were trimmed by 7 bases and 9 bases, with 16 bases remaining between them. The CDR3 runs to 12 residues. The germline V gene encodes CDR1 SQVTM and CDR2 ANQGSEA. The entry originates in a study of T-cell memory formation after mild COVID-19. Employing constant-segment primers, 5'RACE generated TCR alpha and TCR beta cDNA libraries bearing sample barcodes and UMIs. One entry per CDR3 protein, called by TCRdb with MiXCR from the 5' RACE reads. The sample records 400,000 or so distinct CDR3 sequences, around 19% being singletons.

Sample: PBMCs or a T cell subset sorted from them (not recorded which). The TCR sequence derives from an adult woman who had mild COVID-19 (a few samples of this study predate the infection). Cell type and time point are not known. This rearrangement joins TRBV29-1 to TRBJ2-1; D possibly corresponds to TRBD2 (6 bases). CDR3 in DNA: TGCAGCGCCGTACCTAGCGTAAGTGAGCAGTTCTTC. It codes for CSAVPSVSEQFF.